Listed below are T cell receptor beta chains from one sample, sequenced in a study of blood T cell repertoires in COVID-19. Clones were sequenced by immunoSEQ multiplex PCR, and TCRdb holds only the in-frame ones, with some missing. The profile shows 220,000 or so clones, roughly 88% of them singletons. Material: PBMCs or T cells enriched from blood (not recorded which). These receptors were obtained from a woman aged 45-60 years who had recovered from COVID-19. Both conserved end residues are part of each CDR3. D genes are given only for firm matches. Not every row has a clone size; where given, it reads once, few, many or a size class.

D gene	J gene	V gene	clone size	CDR3 protein	CDR3 DNA
-	TRBJ2-2	TRBV28	-	CASSQTGMTGELFF	TGTGCCAGCAGTCAGACGGGGATGACCGGGGAGCTGTTTTTT
-	TRBJ1-4	TRBV18	-	CASSPRPATNEKLFF	TGTGCCAGCTCACCCAGGCCGGCAACTAATGAAAAACTGTTTTTT
-	TRBJ2-2	TRBV3-1/TRBV3-2	-	CASSQATTSGELFF	TGTGCCAGCAGCCAAGCAACGACTAGCGGGGAGCTGTTTTTT
-	TRBJ1-1	TRBV6-2/TRBV6-3	-	CASSLLSLGQNTEAFF	TGTGCCAGCAGCCTCCTTTCCTTGGGACAGAACACTGAAGCTTTCTTT
-	TRBJ1-5	TRBV18	-	CASSPGASDQPQHF	TGTGCCAGCTCCCCTGGGGCTTCTGATCAGCCCCAGCATTTT
TRBD2	TRBJ2-2	TRBV7-2	-	CASSVSGTSPGELFF	TGTGCCAGCAGCGTCTCCGGGACTAGCCCCGGGGAGCTGTTTTTT
TRBD1	TRBJ1-2	TRBV18	-	CASSPPGQAPGGYTF	TGTGCCAGCTCACCACCGGGACAGGCCCCGGGTGGCTACACCTTC
-	TRBJ1-2	TRBV12-3/TRBV12-4	few	CASRSGSYGYTF	TGTGCCAGCAGATCAGGATCTTATGGCTACACCTTC
TRBD1	TRBJ2-7	TRBV7-8	-	CASSARDSKTYEQYF	TGTGCCAGCAGCGCCCGGGACAGCAAAACCTACGAGCAGTACTTC
TRBD2	TRBJ2-1	TRBV30	once	CAWTSGGWDNEQFF	TGTGCCTGGACTAGCGGGGGTTGGGACAATGAGCAGTTCTTC
TRBD1	TRBJ1-1	TRBV7-8	-	CASSLTRTGSTEAFF	TGTGCCAGCAGCTTAACGCGGACAGGGAGTACTGAAGCTTTCTTT
-	TRBJ1-1	TRBV7-9	few	CASSLGTMNTEAFF	TGTGCCAGCAGCTTAGGTACTATGAACACTGAAGCTTTCTTT
-	TRBJ1-4	TRBV4-3	-	CASSQDRRQAGEKLFF	TGCGCCAGCAGCCAAGATCGGCGACAGGCGGGTGAAAAACTGTTTTTT
-	TRBJ2-7	TRBV7-2	-	CASSLVTDIYEQYF	TGTGCCAGCAGCTTAGTAACTGATATCTACGAGCAGTACTTC
-	TRBJ1-2	TRBV12-5	-	CASGPRGNYGYTF	TGTGCTAGTGGTCCCCGGGGAAATTATGGCTACACCTTC
TRBD1	TRBJ2-7	TRBV11-2	-	CASSQTGVYEQYF	TGTGCCAGCAGTCAAACAGGGGTTTACGAGCAGTACTTC
-	TRBJ1-4	TRBV27	-	CASSPLRGGFEKLFF	TGTGCCAGCAGTCCGTTGAGGGGGGGCTTTGAAAAACTGTTTTTT
-	TRBJ1-5	TRBV27	-	CASNRQYSNQPQHF	TGTGCCAGCAACCGACAGTATAGCAATCAGCCCCAGCATTTT
TRBD2	TRBJ2-3	TRBV5-8	-	CASSFGLAGGPADTQYF	TGTGCCAGCAGCTTCGGACTAGCGGGGGGGCCCGCAGATACGCAGTATTTT
-	TRBJ2-7	TRBV4-3	-	CASSQGSTGSYEQYF	TGCGCCAGCAGCCAAGGTAGTACAGGCTCCTACGAGCAGTACTTC
-	TRBJ1-2	TRBV7-2	-	CASSLEYSSYGYTF	TGTGCCAGCAGCTTAGAGTATTCCAGCTATGGCTACACCTTC
-	TRBJ2-1	TRBV5-1	once	CASSLATGARLNEQFF	TGCGCCAGCAGCTTGGCAACGGGAGCACGTTTGAATGAGCAGTTCTTC
-	TRBJ1-5	TRBV5-6	-	CASSLGGRQPQHF	TGTGCCAGCAGCTTGGGAGGGAGGCAGCCCCAGCATTTT
TRBD2	TRBJ2-4	TRBV4-3	-	CASSQDRGGSKNIQYF	TGCGCCAGCAGCCAAGATCGCGGGGGTAGCAAAAACATTCAGTACTTC
-	TRBJ1-1	TRBV30	-	CAWTRRATEAFF	TGTGCCTGGACCCGGCGGGCCACTGAAGCTTTCTTT
TRBD1	TRBJ1-6	TRBV27	-	CASSPRDRGRNSPLHF	TGTGCCAGCAGTCCCCGGGACAGGGGGAGGAATTCACCCCTCCACTTT
TRBD1	TRBJ1-6	TRBV7-9	-	CASSLGTGNSPLHF	TGTGCCAGCAGCTTAGGGACAGGGAATTCACCCCTCCACTTT
-	TRBJ2-7	TRBV11-2	-	CASSFSRGRSYEQYF	TGTGCCAGCAGTTTCTCCCGGGGTAGGTCCTACGAGCAGTACTTC
-	TRBJ2-7	TRBV28	-	CATWGPYEQYF	TGTGCCACCTGGGGGCCCTACGAGCAGTACTTC
-	TRBJ1-2	TRBV6-5	-	CASSVAGQNYGYTF	TGTGCCAGCAGCGTGGCAGGACAGAACTATGGCTACACCTTC
-	TRBJ1-2	TRBV5-5	-	CASSFDTANYGYTF	TGTGCCAGCAGCTTTGACACAGCTAACTATGGCTACACCTTC
TRBD1	TRBJ1-2	TRBV7-9	few	CASSLRQGGLNYGYTF	TGTGCCAGCAGCCTAAGACAGGGTGGACTTAACTATGGCTACACCTTC
TRBD1	TRBJ2-1	TRBV7-6	few	CASSFRTGKSDEQFF	TGTGCCAGCAGCTTCCGGACAGGGAAAAGCGATGAGCAGTTCTTC
-	TRBJ2-7	TRBV6-5	-	CASSKGSRGYF	TGTGCCAGCAGCAAGGGGTCCCGAGGGTACTTC
-	TRBJ1-5	TRBV7-2	-	CASSKDSLNQPQHF	TGTGCCAGCAGTAAAGACAGCCTAAATCAGCCCCAGCATTTT
-	TRBJ1-2	TRBV6-2/TRBV6-3	-	CASSYILTGRYGYTF	TGTGCCAGCAGTTACATTTTGACAGGCCGCTATGGCTACACCTTC